This entry lists 21 T cell receptor beta chains sequenced from one sample in a study of persistence of HIV-infected CD4 T cells. This was the immunoSEQ version 4 assay in survey mode. The method was immunoSEQ multiplex PCR; TCRdb's version includes in-frame clones alone and lacks a portion of them. Here the sample spans approximately 30,000 clones, about four fifths being singletons. The stimulus was lysate of CMV-infected fibroblasts, roughly 10 ug/mL. Memory cells lacking CD40L and CD69 with high CD45RO were sorted. No antigen has been identified for these receptors. The specimen comprised CD4+ T cells sorted from PBMCs after roughly 20-hour stimulation, sampled from a patient who received antiretroviral therapy. These receptors all stem from an adult man with HIV who was CMV-seropositive.

The V and J genes are TRBV5-1 and TRBJ2-5; tentative D call: TRBD1 (5 bases). The CDR3 covers 15 residues. Per the germline V gene, CDR1 is SGHRS and CDR2 is YFSETQ. The V end was cut by 0 bases, the J end by 7 bases, with 16 bases between. The CDR3 loop is CASSLEGPGSWTQYF. DNA for the CDR3: TGCGCCAGCAGCTTGGAGGGGCCAGGTTCGTGGACCCAGTACTTC.

The rearrangement joins TRBV9 to TRBJ2-1, with D maybe TRBD1 (6 bases). CDR1 and CDR2 (germline): SGDLS, YYNGEE. This CDR3 contains 12 residues. V was clipped by 6 bases and J by 6 bases, with 10 bases between them. The CDR3 bases are TGTGCCAGCACCGGACAGATCAATGAGCAGTTCTTC. Its translation is CASTGQINEQFF.

Turning to this clone: The sample holds other DNA sequences that translate to the same CDR3. CDR3 sequence (DNA): TGCGCCAGCAGCCAAGAGGAAGGGAACTATGGCTACACCTTC. Translated, it gives CASSQEEGNYGYTF. J is TRBJ1-2 and V is TRBV4-1; D unresolved. Looked up from germline, CDR1 is MGHRA and CDR2 is YSYEKL. Trimming shortened V by 0 bases and J by 2 bases, and 7 bases separated the two germline ends. The CDR3 is 14 residues long.

The chain uses TRBV5-1 and TRBJ1-2; 7 bases are a match to TRBD1. V was clipped by 4 bases and J by 2 bases; unmatched bases: 11. The germline V gene has CDR1 SGHRS and CDR2 YFSETQ. The CDR3 extends over 16 amino acids. DNA for the CDR3: TGCGCCAGCAGCCGACTCCAGATGACAGGGAACTATGGCTACACCTTC. It encodes CASSRLQMTGNYGYTF.

The rearrangement joins TRBV19 to TRBJ1-2; 10 nucleotides align to TRBD1. The ends lost 3 bases at V and 5 bases at J; junction bases unmatched: 6. Germline lookup yields CDR1 LNHDA and CDR2 SQIVND (reference sequence). This CDR3 has 15 residues. CDR3 in amino acids: CASSIGGQGVYGYTF. The CDR3 region has the DNA TGTGCCAGTAGTATCGGAGGACAGGGGGTTTATGGCTACACCTTC.

The V call is TRBV18, the J call TRBJ1-5, with D hard to call. Germline V gene data show CDR1 as KGHSH and CDR2 as LQKENI. V was cut by 2 bases and J by 8 bases, with 10 bases left in between. This CDR3 is built from 13 residues. The CDR3 region is CASSPGGAEPQHF. The CDR3 nucleotides read TGTGCCAGCTCACCAGGCGGCGCCGAGCCCCAGCATTTT.

In DNA, the CDR3 is TGCGCCAGCAGCTTGGATGGCAGGATTAGTACAGATACGCAGTATTTT. It specifies CASSLDGRISTDTQYF. The chain combines TRBV5-1 with TRBJ2-3, with D unclear. With 0 bases removed from V and 3 bases from J, the gap between germline ends came to 14 bases. There are 16 residues in the CDR3. Germline CDR1 is SGHRS and CDR2 is YFSETQ.

The table lists this clone with a few counts. This sequence joins TRBV28 and TRBJ2-1; TRBD1 might be the D (6 bases). The V end lost 5 bases, the J end lost 12 bases, and 14 bases lay between the germline ends. The CDR3 runs 12 residues. Germline V gene sequence: CDR1 MDHEN, CDR2 SYDVKM. Here the CDR3 DNA reads TGTGCCAGCAGTCCACAGGGATTTGGGCAGTTCTTC. Translation: CASSPQGFGQFF.

The chain has TRBV19 and TRBJ2-7; possible D gene TRBD2, 5 bases. Trimming shortened V by 4 bases and J by 0 bases, and 7 bases separated the two germline ends. Germline CDR1 is LNHDA and CDR2 is SQIVND (reference sequence). This CDR3 has 13 amino acids. The DNA of the CDR3 is TGTGCCAGTAGTACGGGGAGCTCCTACGAGCAGTACTTC. This gives the protein CASSTGSSYEQYF.

This chain uses TRBV10-2 with TRBJ2-1, with 11 positions matching TRBD2. Germline trimming cut 7 bases from V and 8 bases from J; bases unmatched to any gene: 10. This CDR3 contains 15 residues. Germline-derived CDR1 and CDR2 are WSHSY and SAAADI. The CDR3 region has the DNA TGCGCCAGCATTGTGACTAGCGGGGTCGTCCATGAGCAGTTCTTC. Translated: CASIVTSGVVHEQFF.

The chain carries TRBV6-6 and TRBJ2-3; 7 nucleotides match TRBD2. The CDR3 is 15 residues long. Per germline, CDR1 MNHNY and CDR2 SVGAGI (reference sequence). After removal of 5 bases from V and 0 bases from J, the junction contained 5 bases not matched to a gene. The CDR3 region is CASSRGGTSTDTQYF. Written as DNA, the CDR3 is TGTGCCAGCAGTCGCGGGGGTACTAGCACAGATACGCAGTATTTT.

This clone was seen more than once but under ten times. The chain has TRBV6-6 and TRBJ1-5, with 8 positions matching TRBD1. After removal of 6 bases from V and 7 bases from J, the junction contained 5 bases not matched to a gene. The CDR3 has 13 amino acids. Germline lookup yields CDR1 MNHNY and CDR2 SVGAGI (reference sequence). CDR3 sequence (DNA): TGTGCCAGCAGGACAGGGGAGTACCAGCCCCAGCATTTT. Translating gives CASRTGEYQPQHF.

This clone appeared once. This chain uses TRBV6-2 or TRBV6-3 with TRBJ2-7, with TRBD1 identical over 12 bases. Germline loops: CDR1 MNHEY, CDR2 SVGEGT. After removal of 5 bases from V and 2 bases from J, the junction contained 4 bases not matched to a gene. The CDR3 consists of 15 residues. CDR3 nucleotides: TGTGCCAGCAGTACGGGGACAGGGGGCCCCTACGAGCAGTACTTC. Translating gives CASSTGTGGPYEQYF.

The chain uses TRBV19 and TRBJ2-3; TRBD2 matches 7 bases. This CDR3 is built from 14 residues. V shed 6 bases and J 4 bases; nucleotides not matched to a gene: 7. Germline lookup yields CDR1 LNHDA and CDR2 SQIVND (reference sequence). The CDR3 bases are TGTGCCAGTAGGAGCGGGGAATTTGCAGATACGCAGTATTTT. This encodes CASRSGEFADTQYF. The entire variable domain, with the rest obtained from reference TRBV19 and TRBJ2-3, is as follows: DGGITQSPKYLFRKEGQNVTLSCEQNLNHDAMYWYRQDPGQGLRLIYYSQIVNDFQKGDIAEGYSVSREKKESFPLTVTSAQKNPTAFYLCASRSGEFADTQYFGPGTRLTVL.

The rearrangement links TRBV10-1 to TRBJ1-1; possible D gene TRBD1, 6 bases. With 7 bases removed from V and 4 bases from J, the gap between germline ends came to 13 bases. The CDR3 has 13 amino acids. From germline, CDR1 is WNHNN and CDR2 SYGVQD (reference sequence). The chain's CDR3 is CASNQGFGTEAFF. The CDR3 nucleotides are TGCGCCAGCAACCAGGGGTTCGGCACTGAAGCTTTCTTT.

The rearrangement joins TRBV3-1 (or the pseudogene TRBV3-2) to TRBJ1-6; no definite D call. Germline values: CDR1 LGHDT, CDR2 YNNKEL (reference sequence). Trimming pared 1 base from V and 7 bases from J, leaving 14 bases between. The CDR3 runs 16 residues. CDR3 amino acids: CASSQGLGRRNSPLHF. The CDR3 DNA is TGTGCCAGCAGCCAAGGGCTGGGCAGGAGGAATTCACCCCTCCACTTT.

This chain uses TRBV18 with TRBJ2-7; TRBD2 matches 8 bases. Trimming at V came to 1 base and at J to 2 bases, leaving 4 bases not matched to a gene. This CDR3 contains 15 residues. Germline CDR1 KGHSH, CDR2 LQKENI. CDR3 protein: CASSPQRGTPYEQYF. The DNA of the CDR3 is TGTGCCAGCTCACCACAGCGGGGGACGCCCTACGAGCAGTACTTC.

The chain has TRBV6-1 and TRBJ2-7; tentative D call: TRBD1 (7 bases). V dropped 10 bases and J dropped 2 bases, with 21 bases sitting between them. The CDR3 runs to 15 residues. In germline, CDR1 is MNHNS, CDR2 SASEGT. The CDR3 sequence: CATEFRGDGAYEQYF. CDR3 nucleotide sequence: TGTGCCACCGAGTTCAGGGGGGACGGAGCCTACGAGCAGTACTTC.

This rearrangement joins TRBV25-1 to TRBJ2-7; D is perhaps TRBD1 or TRBD2 (5 bases each). The CDR3 totals 16 residues. V dropped 0 bases and J dropped 0 bases, with 12 bases sitting between them. Germline V CDR1 and CDR2: MGHDK, SYGVNS. CDR3 sequence (DNA): TGTGCCAGCAGTGAATACGGGGACCGCCGCTCCTACGAGCAGTACTTC. It is translated as CASSEYGDRRSYEQYF.

The V and J genes are TRBV7-2 and TRBJ1-3; D remains unclear. This CDR3 has 16 residues. Germline V gives CDR1 SGHTA, CDR2 FQGNSA. The V end lost 3 bases, the J end lost 0 bases, and 12 bases lay between the germline ends. CDR3 sequence: CASSFGVGPSGNTIYF. CDR3 in DNA: TGTGCCAGCAGCTTTGGGGTTGGGCCCTCTGGAAACACCATATATTTT.

V and J are TRBV7-2 and TRBJ1-5; 8 bases are a match to TRBD1. The germline V gene has CDR1 SGHTA and CDR2 FQGNSA. The V segment lost 1 base and the J segment 9 bases; nucleotides outside the gene matches: 5. The CDR3 is 14 amino acids. The chain's CDR3 is CASSLGTGKWPQHF. The CDR3 DNA reads TGTGCCAGCAGCTTAGGGACAGGGAAGTGGCCCCAGCATTTT.